This T cell receptor beta chain was found in a study of blood T cell repertoires in COVID-19. Study overall: The cDNA or gDNA used as material had been derived from T cells, B-cell-depleted T cells, or PBMCs.

In the authors' methods: Scientists estimated how many nucleated cells there were by amplifying reference gene primers. Produced via immunoSEQ multiplex PCR; TCRdb's table is partial and in-frame only. D and trimming were read from the DNA, whereas the V and J calls and clone size are those reported in that table. The repertoire holds approximately 470,000 clones, with roughly nine tenths as singletons. Participants, roughly 18 to 89 years old, spanned fewer than 30 US areas. V was clipped by 6 bases and J by 0 bases, with 12 bases between them. The CDR3 consists of 14 residues. Germline CDR1 is SEHNR and CDR2 is FQNEAQ (reference sequence).

The sequencing input was PBMCs or T cells enriched from blood (not recorded which). This chain links TRBV7-9 with TRBJ2-7; D perhaps matches TRBD2 (5 bases). The TCR sequence derives from a young woman who had recovered from COVID-19. In DNA, the CDR3 is TGTGCCAGCAGTCGGACGGGGAGCTCCTACGAGCAGTACTTC. This encodes CASSRTGSSYEQYF.